This TCR beta chain was sequenced in a study of shared clonotypes between healthy human individuals (dated by TCRdb to the early 2020s). For context, the study as a whole: A few men and a couple of women, aged 18 to 49 years, made up the cohort. Per donor, three plates each were used for CD4 naive and CD4 memory, two for CD8 naive, and one for CD8 memory. Libraries were prepared and TCR repertoires were sequenced by different laboratories using diverse techniques, in order to increase sequencing depth and limit assay-specific biases. Each donor's leukapheresis produced roughly between about 0.8 and 10 billion PBMCs. The study deeply sequenced blood TCR repertoires of five healthy adults to estimate repertoire size and the extent of clonotype sharing between individuals.

The donors were healthy, HIV-negative adults with no recently reported acute infections or vaccinations. Every donor was a Caucasian adult living in Nashville, Tennessee, USA. CD4+ T cells were enriched through magnetic negative selection, after which naive cells were positively selected on CD45RA and the remaining negative fraction served as the memory subset. Blood was collected by leukapheresis, and PBMCs were isolated by Ficoll-Histopaque density gradient centrifugation and then cryopreserved in liquid nitrogen vapor phase. Analytical flow cytometry was used to check the purity and quantity of every magnetically sorted T cell population. Genomic DNA was isolated from every sorted fraction and measured by UV absorbance on a Nanodrop 2000c. Using the deep immunoSEQ assay, multiplex PCR amplified TCR CDR3 regions from genomic DNA. Genomic DNA extracted from each cell subset was distributed evenly over all wells of several immunoSEQ 96-well plates, and each plate served as one replicate. Each replicate PCR for sorted subsets received around 200 ng genomic DNA, equal to roughly 30,000 T cell genomes. Purified libraries were measured with a Qubit 3.0 fluorometer, size-checked on a Bioanalyzer 2100, and measured again with the KAPA Library Quantification kit. A separate single-read 150-cycle Illumina NextSeq 550 flow cell was used to sequence each immunoSEQ 96-well plate. The authors' analysis ran thus. Because only junctional sequences without quality scores were contained in the immunoSEQ output, filtering matching that applied to full-length reads could not be performed. To assign V/J genes and CDR3, sequences were annotated using PyIR, a Python wrapper for IgBLAST v1.9, with IMGT germline references. Reads with weak V/J assignments (E-value above 1e-6), missing CDR3, stop codons, out-of-frame junctions, or ambiguous translated residues were removed. V3J clonotypes were defined as sequences sharing the same inferred V gene, J gene, and CDR3 amino acid sequence. Percentage overlap between repertoires was calculated by dividing the number of shared unique clonotypes by the size of the smaller repertoire. Three approaches were used to assess repertoire richness: RTK rarefaction, the Chao1 estimator, and Recon v2.1 estimates of unobserved clonotypes. Generation probabilities were computed with OLGA for all TCRbeta clonotypes obtained by the gDNA method from a few donors. As stored in TCRdb, this immuneACCESS dataset retains in-frame rearrangements with V and J assigned. A fraction of the clones does not appear; measured against another copy, unresolved V genes explain less than half of the discrepancy, and the remainder lacks a known reason. V, J and clone size are those of that table, while D and trimming were read from the DNA. The sample table lists 850,000 to 1,200,000 clones, about 80% of them with a count of one. The top ten clones comprise less than 1.5% of the sample.

This clone is a singleton in its sample. The clone's antigen remains unknown. No much larger clone is present one base from it, and per-base qualities are unavailable. The sample holds other DNA sequences that translate to the same CDR3. What the authors observed across the whole study: Pairwise subsampling indicated that sequencing depth was expected to affect the degree of clonotype sharing among donors. Incomplete sequencing was indicated by rarefaction of sorted-subset datasets, despite the large sequencing depth. About 5% of naive CD4, 3% to 3.5% of naive CD8, approximately 2% of memory CD4, and around 0.42% of memory CD8 clonotypes were shared across four donors. Because the study included only a small number of donors, the genetic and exposure-history diversity represented was limited. Naive subsets generally had larger estimated clonotype richness than memory subsets. Sampling was restricted to blood, and TCR repertoires in tissue are likely to differ from TCR repertoires in blood. Clonotypes shared by all four sorted-subset donors showed higher generation probabilities than non-shared clonotypes.

The germline V end is reduced by 6 bases and the J end by 4 bases; junction bases left unmatched: 7. Measured from the cysteine to the phenylalanine, the CDR3 is 14 residues long. Of the read, only the CDR3 DNA is kept; its 42 bases are in frame from base 1. The germline V gene sets CDR1 to MDHEN and CDR2 to SYDVKM. Sequencing was carried out using memory CD4+ T cells sorted from blood. Per the publication, the cell subset or site label means: CD45RA-negative fraction. The receptor was isolated from a man aged 18 to 29 in good health. The chain links TRBV28 with TRBJ2-5; 8 nucleotides in the junction match TRBD1. The DNA is TGTGCCAGCAGATCATCAGGGGGCGGAGAGACCCAGTACTTC. Its translation reads: CASRSSGGGETQYF.